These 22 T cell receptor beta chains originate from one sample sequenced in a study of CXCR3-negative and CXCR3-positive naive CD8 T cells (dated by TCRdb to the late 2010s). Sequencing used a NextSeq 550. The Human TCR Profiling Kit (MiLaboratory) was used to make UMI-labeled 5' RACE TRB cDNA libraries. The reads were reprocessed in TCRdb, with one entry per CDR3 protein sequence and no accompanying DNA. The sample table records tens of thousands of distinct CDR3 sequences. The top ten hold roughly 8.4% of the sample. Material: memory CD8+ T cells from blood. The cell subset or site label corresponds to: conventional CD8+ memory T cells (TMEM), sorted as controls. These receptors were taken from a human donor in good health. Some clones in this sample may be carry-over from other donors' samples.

The CDR3 sequence is CASSQSRFTEAFF. The V gene is TRBV4-3, the J gene TRBJ1-1; TCRdb lists TRBD1, though no DNA is available to test this call. This CDR3 comprises 13 residues. The germline V gene encodes CDR1 LGHNA and CDR2 YSLEER.

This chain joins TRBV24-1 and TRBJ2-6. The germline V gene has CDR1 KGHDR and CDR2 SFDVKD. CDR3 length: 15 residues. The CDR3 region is CATSEGYAGANVLTF.

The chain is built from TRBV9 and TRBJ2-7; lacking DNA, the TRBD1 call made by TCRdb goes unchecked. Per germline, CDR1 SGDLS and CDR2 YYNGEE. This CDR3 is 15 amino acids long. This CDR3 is CASSVQGSPTYEQYF.

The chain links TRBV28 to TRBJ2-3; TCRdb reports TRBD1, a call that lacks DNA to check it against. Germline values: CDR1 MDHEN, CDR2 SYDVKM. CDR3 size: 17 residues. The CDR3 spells CASSMTGHLLNTDTQYF.

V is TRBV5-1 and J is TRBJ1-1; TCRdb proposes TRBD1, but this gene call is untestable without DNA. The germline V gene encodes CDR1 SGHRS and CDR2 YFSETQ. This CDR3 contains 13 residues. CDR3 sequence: CASSPGGLTEAFF.

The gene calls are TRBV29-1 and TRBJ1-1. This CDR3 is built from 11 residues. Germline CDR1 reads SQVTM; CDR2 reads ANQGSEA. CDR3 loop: CSPEGNTEAFF.

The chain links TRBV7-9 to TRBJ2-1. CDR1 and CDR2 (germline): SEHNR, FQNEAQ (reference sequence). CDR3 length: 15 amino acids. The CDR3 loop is CASSLDSVPYNEQFF.

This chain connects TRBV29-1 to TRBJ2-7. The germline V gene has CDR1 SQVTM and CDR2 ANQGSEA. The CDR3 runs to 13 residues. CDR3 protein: CSVDLQGTYEQYF.

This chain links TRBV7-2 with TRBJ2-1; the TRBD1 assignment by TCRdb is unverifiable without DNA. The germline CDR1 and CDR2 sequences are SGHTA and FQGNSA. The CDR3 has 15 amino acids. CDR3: CASSYRDASYNEQFF.

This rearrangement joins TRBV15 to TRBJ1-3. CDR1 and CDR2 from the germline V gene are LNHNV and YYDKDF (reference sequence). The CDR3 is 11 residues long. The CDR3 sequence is CATSRDGTIYF. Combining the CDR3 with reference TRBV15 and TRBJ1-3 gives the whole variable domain DAMVIQNPRYQVTQFGKPVTLSCSQTLNHNVMYWYQQKSSQAPKLLFHYYDKDFNNEADTPDNFQSRRPNTSFCFLDIRSPGLGDTAMYLCATSRDGTIYFGEGSWLTVV.

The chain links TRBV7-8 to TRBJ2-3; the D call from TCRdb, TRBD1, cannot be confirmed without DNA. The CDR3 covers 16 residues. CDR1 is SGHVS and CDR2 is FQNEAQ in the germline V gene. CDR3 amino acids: CASSFGTGQVPDTQYF.

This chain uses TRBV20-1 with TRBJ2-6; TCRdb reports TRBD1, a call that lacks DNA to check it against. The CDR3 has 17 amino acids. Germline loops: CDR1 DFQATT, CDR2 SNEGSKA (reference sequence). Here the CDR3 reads CSAEGAGQNSGANVLTF.

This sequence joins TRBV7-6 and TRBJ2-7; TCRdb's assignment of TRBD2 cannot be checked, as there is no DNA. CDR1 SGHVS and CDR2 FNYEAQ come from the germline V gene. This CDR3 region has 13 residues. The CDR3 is CASSLGLSYEQYF.

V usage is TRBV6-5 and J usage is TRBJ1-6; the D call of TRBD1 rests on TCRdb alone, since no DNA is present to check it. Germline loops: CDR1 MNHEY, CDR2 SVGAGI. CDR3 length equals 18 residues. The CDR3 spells CASRENGQTSSYNSPLHF.

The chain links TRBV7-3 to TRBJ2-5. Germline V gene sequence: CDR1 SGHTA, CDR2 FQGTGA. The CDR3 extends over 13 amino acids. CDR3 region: CASSLDPQETQYF.

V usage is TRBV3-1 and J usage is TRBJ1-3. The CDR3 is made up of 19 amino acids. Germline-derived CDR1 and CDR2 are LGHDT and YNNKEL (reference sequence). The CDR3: CASSSSKEDPSSSGNTIYF.

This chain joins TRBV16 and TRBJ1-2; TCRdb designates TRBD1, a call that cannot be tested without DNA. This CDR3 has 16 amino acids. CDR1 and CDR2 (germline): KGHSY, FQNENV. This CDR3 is CASSQSPGTGIAGYTF.

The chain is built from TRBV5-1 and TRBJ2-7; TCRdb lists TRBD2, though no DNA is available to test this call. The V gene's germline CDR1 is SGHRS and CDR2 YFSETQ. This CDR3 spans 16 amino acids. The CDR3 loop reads CASSSSNSGVSYEQYF.

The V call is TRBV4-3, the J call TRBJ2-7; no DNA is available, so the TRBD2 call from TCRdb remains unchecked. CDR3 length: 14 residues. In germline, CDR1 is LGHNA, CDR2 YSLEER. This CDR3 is CASSQDQRDWEQYF.

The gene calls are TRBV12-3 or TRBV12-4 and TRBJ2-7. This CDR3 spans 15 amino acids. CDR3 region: CASSHVMTPNYEQYF.

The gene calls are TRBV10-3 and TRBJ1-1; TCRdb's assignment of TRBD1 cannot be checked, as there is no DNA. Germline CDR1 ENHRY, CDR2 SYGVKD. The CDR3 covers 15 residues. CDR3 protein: CAISEDSPMNTEAFF.

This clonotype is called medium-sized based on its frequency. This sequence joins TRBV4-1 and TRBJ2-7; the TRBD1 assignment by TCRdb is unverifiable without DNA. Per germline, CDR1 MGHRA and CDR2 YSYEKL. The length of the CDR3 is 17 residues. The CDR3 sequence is CASSQVNLVSPLEEQYF.